This is a list of T cell receptor beta chains from one sample in a study of blood T cell repertoires in COVID-19. Clones were sequenced by immunoSEQ multiplex PCR, and TCRdb holds only the in-frame ones, with some missing. Of 450,000 to 500,000 clones listed, roughly nine tenths are singletons. Source material: PBMCs or T cells enriched from blood (not recorded which). The receptors stem from a woman aged 60 to 75 who had recovered from COVID-19. CDR3s include the opening cysteine and the closing phenylalanine or tryptophan. D genes are given only for firm matches. Expanded clones get a size class; other rows say once, few or many, or leave the size out.

d_gene	v_gene	abundance	j_gene	CDR3aa	CDR3nt
.	TRBV14	.	TRBJ2-1	CASSQGRGTGRNEQFF	TGTGCCAGCAGCCAAGGCCGCGGGACTGGGCGGAATGAGCAGTTCTTC
.	TRBV18	.	TRBJ2-1	CASSQRMDFPSSYNEQFF	TGTGCCAGCTCACAAAGGATGGACTTCCCCAGCTCCTACAATGAGCAGTTCTTC
TRBD1	TRBV5-1	once	TRBJ1-2	CASSKDLRGHNGYTF	TGCGCCAGCAGCAAGGACTTGAGGGGGCACAATGGCTACACCTTC
.	TRBV9	.	TRBJ2-7	CASSDPLSGDYEQYF	TGTGCCAGCAGCGACCCCTTATCAGGGGACTACGAGCAGTACTTC
TRBD1	TRBV27	.	TRBJ2-7	CASSFSDRDYEQYF	TGTGCCAGCAGTTTTTCGGACAGGGACTACGAGCAGTACTTC
.	TRBV10-2	once	TRBJ2-3	CASTPGVTDTQYF	TGCGCCAGCACCCCGGGAGTGACAGATACGCAGTATTTT
TRBD1	TRBV7-9	.	TRBJ1-1	CASSPSPTGGQAFF	TGTGCCAGCAGCCCTAGCCCCACAGGGGGACAAGCTTTCTTT
.	TRBV9	.	TRBJ1-3	CASSVRTASSSGNTIYF	TGTGCCAGCAGCGTAAGAACAGCCTCAAGCTCTGGAAACACCATATATTTT
.	TRBV3-1/TRBV3-2	.	TRBJ2-3	CASSQGRGDTQYF	TGTGCCAGCAGCCAAGGCAGGGGAGATACGCAGTATTTT
TRBD1	TRBV4-1	.	TRBJ2-3	CASSQLDRGNTDTQYF	TGCGCCAGCAGCCAATTAGACAGGGGTAACACAGATACGCAGTATTTT
.	TRBV5-1	.	TRBJ2-2	CASKGAGELFF	TGCGCCAGCAAAGGGGCCGGGGAGCTGTTTTTT
TRBD1	TRBV18	.	TRBJ2-2	CASSTSGTTGGRHTGELFF	TGTGCCAGCTCCACTTCGGGGACGACAGGGGGTCGTCACACCGGGGAGCTGTTTTTT
.	TRBV2	.	TRBJ1-6	CASRVGNSPLHF	TGTGCCAGCAGAGTCGGGAATTCACCCCTCCACTTT
.	TRBV27	.	TRBJ2-2	CASSLVQNTGELFF	TGTGCCAGCAGTTTAGTACAGAACACCGGGGAGCTGTTTTTT
.	TRBV11-3	.	TRBJ1-1	CASSRGSGVNTEAFF	TGTGCCAGCAGCCGAGGCTCGGGGGTGAACACTGAAGCTTTCTTT
TRBD1	TRBV11-2	.	TRBJ1-6	CASRPKYRGYNSPLHF	TGTGCCAGCAGACCTAAATACAGGGGATATAATTCACCCCTCCACTTT
.	TRBV29-1	.	TRBJ2-2	CSVAGYGELFF	TGCAGCGTTGCCGGGTACGGGGAGCTGTTTTTT
.	TRBV27	.	TRBJ1-1	CASGKNTEAFF	TGTGCCAGCGGCAAAAACACTGAAGCTTTCTTT
TRBD1	TRBV6-5	.	TRBJ1-2	CASSYFSTGPNYGYTF	TGTGCCAGCAGTTACTTCTCGACAGGGCCGAACTATGGCTACACCTTC
.	TRBV6-1	.	TRBJ2-2	CASSERERRDTGELFF	TGTGCCAGCAGTGAAAGGGAAAGGCGGGACACCGGGGAGCTGTTTTTT
.	TRBV23-1	once	TRBJ1-4	CASRTGNNEKLFF	TGCGCCAGTCGTACAGGAAACAATGAAAAACTGTTTTTT
.	TRBV25-1	.	TRBJ1-5	CASSEFLGQPQHF	TGTGCCAGCAGTGAATTCCTAGGACAGCCCCAGCATTTT
TRBD1	TRBV11-2	.	TRBJ1-4	CASSPLLGTGGEKLFF	TGTGCCAGCAGCCCTTTATTGGGGACAGGGGGGGAAAAACTGTTTTTT
.	TRBV6-1	once	TRBJ2-5	CASSETQAQYF	TGTGCCAGCAGTGAAACCCAGGCCCAGTACTTC
TRBD1	TRBV2	.	TRBJ2-7	CASSEDRQGAYEQYF	TGTGCCAGCAGTGAAGACCGACAGGGGGCCTACGAGCAGTACTTC
.	TRBV7-2	.	TRBJ1-3	CASSVTLESSGNTIYF	TGTGCCAGCAGCGTAACACTGGAGAGCTCTGGAAACACCATATATTTT
TRBD1	TRBV2	few	TRBJ1-1	CATSMGTGGTEAFF	TGTGCCACCTCGATGGGGACAGGGGGGACTGAAGCTTTCTTT
.	TRBV19	.	TRBJ2-7	CASSIRDKSFYEQYF	TGTGCCAGTAGTATCCGGGACAAGAGCTTCTACGAGCAGTACTTC
.	TRBV24-1	.	TRBJ2-5	CATVYSVQDSVQETQYF	TGTGCCACCGTTTACAGTGTACAGGATTCTGTCCAAGAGACCCAGTACTTC
.	TRBV5-1	once	TRBJ2-1	CASSLGRNEQFF	TGCGCCAGCAGCTTGGGCAGAAATGAGCAGTTCTTC
.	TRBV30	few	TRBJ1-2	CAWSRAMRSYGYTF	TGTGCCTGGAGCCGAGCGATGAGGAGCTATGGCTACACCTTC
TRBD1	TRBV3-1/TRBV3-2	.	TRBJ1-1	CASSQENRGNTEAFF	TGTGCCAGCAGCCAAGAGAACAGGGGGAACACTGAAGCTTTCTTT
.	TRBV7-8	.	TRBJ2-7	CASSLGVSPPLGEQYF	TGTGCCAGCAGCTTAGGTGTTAGCCCTCCTTTAGGTGAGCAGTACTTC
.	TRBV12-3/TRBV12-4	once	TRBJ1-2	CASSSGNGYTF	TGTGCCAGCAGTTCCGGGAATGGCTACACCTTC
.	TRBV5-5	.	TRBJ1-2	CASSLVQGKYYGYTF	TGTGCCAGCAGCTTGGTTCAGGGCAAGTACTATGGCTACACCTTC
.	TRBV5-1	.	TRBJ2-1	CASSHGTGTRQGSEQFF	TGCGCCAGCAGCCATGGAACAGGAACCCGCCAAGGAAGTGAGCAGTTCTTC
.	TRBV30	.	TRBJ2-2	CAWSRPWRDTGELFF	TGTGCCTGGAGCAGACCCTGGCGGGACACCGGGGAGCTGTTTTTT
TRBD1	TRBV3-1/TRBV3-2	.	TRBJ2-1	CASSQGQKGNEQFF	TGTGCCAGCAGCCAGGGACAGAAAGGGAATGAGCAGTTCTTC
TRBD2	TRBV4-1	.	TRBJ2-1	CASSQDPSGGYEQFF	TGCGCCAGCAGCCAAGATCCTAGCGGGGGATATGAGCAGTTCTTC
TRBD1	TRBV5-6	.	TRBJ1-2	CASSFGTGGVYGYTF	TGTGCCAGCAGTTTCGGGACAGGGGGCGTCTATGGCTACACCTTC
.	TRBV30	.	TRBJ1-2	CAWSATGTGYTF	TGTGCCTGGAGTGCCACAGGAACCGGCTACACCTTC
TRBD1	TRBV2	.	TRBJ2-3	CASSLQGRSTDTQYF	TGTGCCAGCAGCCTACAGGGGCGAAGCACAGATACGCAGTATTTT
.	TRBV9	.	TRBJ1-1	CASSVAGGLRGTEAFF	TGTGCCAGCAGCGTAGCGGGGGGGTTGAGAGGCACTGAAGCTTTCTTT
TRBD1	TRBV7-9	.	TRBJ1-2	CASSILRDRGFYGYTF	TGTGCCAGCAGCATTCTCCGGGACAGGGGGTTCTATGGCTACACCTTC
TRBD1	TRBV9	.	TRBJ2-1	CASSGHGTDNEQFF	TGTGCCAGCAGCGGACACGGGACAGACAATGAGCAGTTCTTC
TRBD1	TRBV19	.	TRBJ2-3	CASSKGTGSSTDTQYF	TGTGCCAGTAGTAAGGGGACAGGTTCTAGCACAGATACGCAGTATTTT
TRBD1	TRBV10-3	.	TRBJ2-1	CAIRVAQGAGSYNEQFF	TGTGCCATCAGAGTTGCACAGGGGGCGGGATCCTACAATGAGCAGTTCTTC
.	TRBV19	.	TRBJ1-5	CASSFWQQPQHF	TGTGCCAGTAGTTTCTGGCAGCAGCCCCAGCATTTT
TRBD1	TRBV24-1	.	TRBJ2-2	CATSDPGQGRTGELFF	TGTGCCACCAGTGATCCGGGACAGGGGAGGACCGGGGAGCTGTTTTTT
.	TRBV12-3/TRBV12-4	once	TRBJ2-2	CASSDRNTGELFF	TGTGCCAGCAGTGATAGGAACACCGGGGAGCTGTTTTTT
.	TRBV6-1	.	TRBJ2-1	CASSEVAVAFF	TGTGCCAGCAGTGAGGTCGCAGTGGCGTTCTTC
.	TRBV7-9	.	TRBJ1-1	CASSLALWEGGEAFF	TGTGCCAGCAGCTTAGCGTTGTGGGAGGGGGGAGAAGCTTTCTTT
.	TRBV12-5	.	TRBJ1-4	CASGLVGVTNEKLFF	TGTGCTAGTGGTTTAGTAGGGGTAACTAATGAAAAACTGTTTTTT
.	TRBV19	.	TRBJ1-3	CASSVLGAHGNTIYF	TGTGCCAGTAGTGTCCTAGGGGCGCATGGAAACACCATATATTTT
TRBD1	TRBV6-5	.	TRBJ2-4	CASSTNQGDKNIQYF	TGTGCCAGCAGTACTAACCAGGGGGACAAAAACATTCAGTACTTC
TRBD1	TRBV5-1	once	TRBJ2-2	CASSTRTGGRTGELFF	TGCGCCAGCAGCACGCGGACAGGGGGCCGCACCGGGGAGCTGTTTTTT